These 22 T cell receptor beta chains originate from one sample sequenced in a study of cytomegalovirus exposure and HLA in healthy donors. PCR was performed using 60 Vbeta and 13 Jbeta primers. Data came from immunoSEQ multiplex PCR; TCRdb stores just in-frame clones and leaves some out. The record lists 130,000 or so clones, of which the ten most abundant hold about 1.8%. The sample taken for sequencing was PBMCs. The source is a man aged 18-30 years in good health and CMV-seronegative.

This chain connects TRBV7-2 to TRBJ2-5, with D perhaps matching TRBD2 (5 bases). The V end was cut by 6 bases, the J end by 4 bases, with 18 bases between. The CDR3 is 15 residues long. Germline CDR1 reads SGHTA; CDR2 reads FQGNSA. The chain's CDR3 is CASSDSRVGRETQYF. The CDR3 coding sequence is TGTGCCAGCAGTGATTCTAGGGTTGGGAGAGAGACCCAGTACTTC.

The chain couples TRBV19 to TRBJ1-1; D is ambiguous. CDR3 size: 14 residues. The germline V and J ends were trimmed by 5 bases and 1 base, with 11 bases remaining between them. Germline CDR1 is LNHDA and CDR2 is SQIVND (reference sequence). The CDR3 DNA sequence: TGTGCCAGTAGTCCCCTGGGCCAGAACACTGAAGCTTTCTTT. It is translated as CASSPLGQNTEAFF.

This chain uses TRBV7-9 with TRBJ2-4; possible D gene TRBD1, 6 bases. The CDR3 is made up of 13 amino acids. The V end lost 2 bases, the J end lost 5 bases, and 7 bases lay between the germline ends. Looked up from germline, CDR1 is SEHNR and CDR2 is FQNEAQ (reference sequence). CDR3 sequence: CASSLPGENIQYF. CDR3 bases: TGTGCCAGCAGCTTACCAGGGGAAAACATTCAGTACTTC.

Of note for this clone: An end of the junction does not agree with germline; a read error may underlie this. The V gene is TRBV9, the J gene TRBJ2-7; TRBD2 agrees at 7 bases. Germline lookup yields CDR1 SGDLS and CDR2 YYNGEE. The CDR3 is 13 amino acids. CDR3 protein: CASSPPLAGDRVF. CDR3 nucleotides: TGTGCCAGCAGCCCCCCTTTGGCGGGAGATCGAGTTTTC.

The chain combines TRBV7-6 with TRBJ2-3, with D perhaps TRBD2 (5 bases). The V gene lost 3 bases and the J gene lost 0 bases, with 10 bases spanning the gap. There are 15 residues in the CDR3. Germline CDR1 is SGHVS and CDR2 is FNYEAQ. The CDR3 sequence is CASSLSSGSTDTQYF. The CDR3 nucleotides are TGTGCCAGCAGCTTGTCATCGGGGAGCACAGATACGCAGTATTTT.

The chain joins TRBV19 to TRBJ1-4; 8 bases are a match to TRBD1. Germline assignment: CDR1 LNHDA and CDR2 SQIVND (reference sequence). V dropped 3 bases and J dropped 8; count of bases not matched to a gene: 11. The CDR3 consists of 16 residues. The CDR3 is CASSITPDRVPEKLFF. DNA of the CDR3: TGTGCCAGTAGTATCACCCCGGACAGGGTTCCGGAAAAACTGTTTTTT.

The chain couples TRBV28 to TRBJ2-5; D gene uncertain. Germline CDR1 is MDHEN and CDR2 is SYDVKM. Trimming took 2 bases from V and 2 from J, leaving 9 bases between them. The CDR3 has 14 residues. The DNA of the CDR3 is TGTGCCAGCAGTTTAATCAGTATTCAAGAGACCCAGTACTTC. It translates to CASSLISIQETQYF.

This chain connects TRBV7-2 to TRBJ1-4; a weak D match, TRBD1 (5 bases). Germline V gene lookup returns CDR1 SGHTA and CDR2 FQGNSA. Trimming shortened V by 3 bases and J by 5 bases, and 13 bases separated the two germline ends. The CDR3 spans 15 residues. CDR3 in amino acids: CASSFSTGVNEKLFF. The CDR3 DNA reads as TGTGCCAGCAGCTTCTCCACAGGAGTAAATGAAAAACTGTTTTTT. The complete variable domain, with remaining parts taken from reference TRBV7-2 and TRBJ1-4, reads GAGVSQSPSNKVTEKGKDVELRCDPISGHTALYWYRQSLGQGLEFLIYFQGNSAPDKSGLPSDRFSAERTGGSVSTLTIQRTQQEDSAVYLCASSFSTGVNEKLFFGSGTQLSVL.

The CDR3 DNA reads as TGTGCCAGCAGCTTAAACGGGGAGCTGTATAATTCACCCCTCCACTTT. It is translated as CASSLNGELYNSPLHF. This sequence joins TRBV5-8 and TRBJ1-6; D remains ambiguous. V gave up 2 bases and J gave up 4 bases, with 13 bases separating them. The CDR3 has 16 residues. Germline V gives CDR1 SGHTS, CDR2 YDEGEE.

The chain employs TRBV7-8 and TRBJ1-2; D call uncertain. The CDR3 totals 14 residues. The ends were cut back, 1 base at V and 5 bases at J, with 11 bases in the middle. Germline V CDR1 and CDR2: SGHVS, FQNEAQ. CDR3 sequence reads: CASSLGGRKYGYTF. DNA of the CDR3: TGTGCCAGCAGCTTAGGCGGCCGGAAGTATGGCTACACCTTC.

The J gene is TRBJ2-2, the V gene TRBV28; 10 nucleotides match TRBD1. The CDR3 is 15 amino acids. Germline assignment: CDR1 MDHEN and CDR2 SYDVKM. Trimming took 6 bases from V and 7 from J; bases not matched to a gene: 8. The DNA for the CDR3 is TGTGCCAGCAGGATCGGGACAGGGGTGGGCGGGGAGCTGTTTTTT. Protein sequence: CASRIGTGVGGELFF.

The DNA of the CDR3 is TGTGCCAGCAGCCAAGACCAGTTCCTTTCTGGAAACACCATATATTTT. This codes for CASSQDQFLSGNTIYF. The rearrangement uses TRBV14 and TRBJ1-3; no definite D call. Trimming removed 0 bases from V and 1 base from J, with 10 bases in between. Germline V gives CDR1 SGHDN, CDR2 FVKESK. The CDR3 runs 16 residues.

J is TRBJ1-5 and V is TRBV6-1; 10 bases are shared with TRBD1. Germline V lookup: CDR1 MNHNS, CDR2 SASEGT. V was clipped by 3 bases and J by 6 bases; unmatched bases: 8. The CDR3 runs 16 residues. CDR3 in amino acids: CASSEFRGQGGQPQHF. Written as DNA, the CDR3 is TGTGCCAGCAGTGAGTTCCGAGGACAGGGGGGTCAGCCCCAGCATTTT.

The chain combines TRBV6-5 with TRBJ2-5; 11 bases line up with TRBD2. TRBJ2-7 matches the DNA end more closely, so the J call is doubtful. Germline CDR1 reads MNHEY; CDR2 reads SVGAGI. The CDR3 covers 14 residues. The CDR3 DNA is TGTGCCAGCAGTTACGGGACTAGCGGCTACGAGCAGTACTTC. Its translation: CASSYGTSGYEQYF.

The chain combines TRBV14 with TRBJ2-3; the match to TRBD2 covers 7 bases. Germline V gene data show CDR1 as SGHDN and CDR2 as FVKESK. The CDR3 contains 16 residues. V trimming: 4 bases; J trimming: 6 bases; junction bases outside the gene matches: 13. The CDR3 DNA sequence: TGTGCCAGCAGCCTCGCCGGGGGGTCAGTCATGGATACGCAGTATTTT. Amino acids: CASSLAGGSVMDTQYF.

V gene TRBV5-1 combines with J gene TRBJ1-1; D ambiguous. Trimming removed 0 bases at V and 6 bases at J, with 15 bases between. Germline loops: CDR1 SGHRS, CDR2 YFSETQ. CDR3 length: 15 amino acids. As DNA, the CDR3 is TGCGCCAGCAGCTTGGCCGGGCAGGACGGGGCTGAAGCTTTCTTT. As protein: CASSLAGQDGAEAFF.

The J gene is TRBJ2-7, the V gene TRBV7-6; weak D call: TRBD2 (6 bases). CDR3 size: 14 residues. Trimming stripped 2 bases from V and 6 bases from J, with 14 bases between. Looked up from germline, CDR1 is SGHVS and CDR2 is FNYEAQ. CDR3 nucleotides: TGTGCCAGCAGCTTATCGCGTTCAGCGGGCGAGCAGTACTTC. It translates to CASSLSRSAGEQYF.

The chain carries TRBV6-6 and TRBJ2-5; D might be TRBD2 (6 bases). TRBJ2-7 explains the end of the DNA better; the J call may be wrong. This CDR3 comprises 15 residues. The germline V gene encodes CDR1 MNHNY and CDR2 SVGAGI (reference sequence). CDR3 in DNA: TGTGCCAGCAGTTTGACTAGTCTCTTATCCTACGAGCAGTACTTC. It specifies CASSLTSLLSYEQYF.

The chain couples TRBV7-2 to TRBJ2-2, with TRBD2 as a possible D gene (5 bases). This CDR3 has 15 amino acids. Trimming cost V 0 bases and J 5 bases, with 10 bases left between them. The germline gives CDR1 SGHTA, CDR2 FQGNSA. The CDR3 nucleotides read TGTGCCAGCAGCTTAGCCGGAGGCCCAACCGGGGAGCTGTTTTTT. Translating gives CASSLAGGPTGELFF. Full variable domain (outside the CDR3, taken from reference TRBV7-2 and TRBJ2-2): GAGVSQSPSNKVTEKGKDVELRCDPISGHTALYWYRQSLGQGLEFLIYFQGNSAPDKSGLPSDRFSAERTGGSVSTLTIQRTQQEDSAVYLCASSLAGGPTGELFFGEGSRLTVL.

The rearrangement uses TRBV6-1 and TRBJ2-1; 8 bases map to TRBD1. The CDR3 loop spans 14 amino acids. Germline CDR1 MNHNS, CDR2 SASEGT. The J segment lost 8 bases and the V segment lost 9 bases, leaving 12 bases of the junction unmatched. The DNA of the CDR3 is TGTGCCAGTTCTATCAGGACAGGGATGGATGAGCAGTTCTTC. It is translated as CASSIRTGMDEQFF.

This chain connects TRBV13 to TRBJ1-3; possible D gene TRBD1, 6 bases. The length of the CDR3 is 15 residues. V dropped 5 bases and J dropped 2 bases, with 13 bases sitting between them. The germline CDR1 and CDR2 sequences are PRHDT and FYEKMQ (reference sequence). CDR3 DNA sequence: TGTGCCAGCAGCAGTCGGGGACACACTGGAAACACCATATATTTT. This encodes CASSSRGHTGNTIYF.

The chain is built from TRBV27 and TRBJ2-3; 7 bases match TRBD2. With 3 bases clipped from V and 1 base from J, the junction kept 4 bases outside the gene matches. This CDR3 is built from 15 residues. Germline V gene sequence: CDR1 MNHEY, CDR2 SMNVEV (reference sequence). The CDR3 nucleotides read TGTGCCAGCAGTTTCCCCAGCGGGGGCACAGATACGCAGTATTTT. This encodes CASSFPSGGTDTQYF.